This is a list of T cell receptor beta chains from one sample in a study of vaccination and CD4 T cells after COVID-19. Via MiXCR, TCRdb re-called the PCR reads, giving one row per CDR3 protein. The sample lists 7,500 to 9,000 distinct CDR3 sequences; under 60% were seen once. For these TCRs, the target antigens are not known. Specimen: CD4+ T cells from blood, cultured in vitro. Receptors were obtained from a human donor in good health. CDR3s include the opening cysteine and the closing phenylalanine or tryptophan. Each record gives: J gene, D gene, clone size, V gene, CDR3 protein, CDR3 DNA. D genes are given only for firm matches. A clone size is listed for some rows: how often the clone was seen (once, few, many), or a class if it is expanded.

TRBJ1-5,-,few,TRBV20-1,CSARRGADNQPQHF,TGCAGTGCTAGACGGGGGGCTGACAATCAGCCCCAGCATTTT
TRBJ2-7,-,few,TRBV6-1,CASSPNSGLKGYEQYF,TGTGCCAGCAGCCCCAACTCAGGGTTGAAGGGGTACGAGCAGTACTTC
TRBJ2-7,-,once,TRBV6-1,CASMWGVDYEQYF,TGTGCCAGCATGTGGGGTGTCGACTACGAGCAGTACTTC
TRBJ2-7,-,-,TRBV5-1,CASSLVGSYEQYF,TGCGCCAGCAGCTTGGTCGGCTCCTACGAGCAGTACTTC
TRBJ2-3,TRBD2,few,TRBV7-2,CASSWTSAGTDTQYF,TGTGCCAGCAGCTGGACTAGCGCAGGGACAGATACGCAGTATTTT
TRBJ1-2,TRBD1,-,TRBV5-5,CASSTGGDYGYTF,TGTGCCAGCAGCACAGGGGGCGACTATGGCTACACCTTC
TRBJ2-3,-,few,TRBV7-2,CASSLRGGDSGQYF,TGTGCCAGCAGCTTAAGGGGAGGGGACAGTGGGCAGTATTTT
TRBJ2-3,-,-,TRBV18,CASSQGDTQYF,TGTGCCAGCTCACAAGGGGATACGCAGTATTTT
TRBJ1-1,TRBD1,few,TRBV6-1,CASRGTVRSTEAFF,TGTGCCAGCAGAGGGACAGTCCGGAGCACTGAAGCTTTCTTT
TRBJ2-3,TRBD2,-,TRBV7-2,CASSFQAGTSDTQYF,TGTGCCAGCAGCTTTCAAGCGGGGACCTCAGATACGCAGTATTTT
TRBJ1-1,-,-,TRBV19,CASSIAIRAFF,TGTGCCAGTAGTATAGCGATCCGGGCTTTCTTT
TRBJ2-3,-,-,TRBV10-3,CAISESGSEVDTQYF,TGTGCCATCAGTGAGTCTGGTTCAGAGGTCGATACGCAGTATTTT
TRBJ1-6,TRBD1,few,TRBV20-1,CSANRDRNSPLHF,TGCAGTGCCAACCGGGACAGGAATTCACCCCTCCACTTT
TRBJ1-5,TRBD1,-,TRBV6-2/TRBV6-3,CASRGTGDNQPQHF,TGTGCCAGCAGAGGGACAGGGGATAATCAGCCCCAGCATTTT
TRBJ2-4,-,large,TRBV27,CASSFQRGAKNIQYF,TGTGCCAGCAGTTTTCAGAGAGGAGCCAAAAACATTCAGTACTTC
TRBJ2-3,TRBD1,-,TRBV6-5,CASSYGSGGNTDTQYF,TGTGCCAGCAGTTACGGGTCAGGGGGCAACACAGATACGCAGTATTTT
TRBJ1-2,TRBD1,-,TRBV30,CAWSDPGGGAYGYTF,TGTGCCTGGAGTGACCCAGGGGGGGGGGCCTATGGCTACACCTTC
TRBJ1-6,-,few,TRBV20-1,CSASDRWGYNSPLHF,TGCAGTGCTAGCGACCGCTGGGGCTATAATTCACCCCTCCACTTT
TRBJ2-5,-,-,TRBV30,CAWTFGGDETQYF,TGTGCCTGGACGTTCGGAGGGGACGAGACCCAGTACTTC
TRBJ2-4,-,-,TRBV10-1,CAHPGILAKNIQYF,TGCGCTCACCCGGGGATACTGGCCAAAAACATTCAGTACTTC
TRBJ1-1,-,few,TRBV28,CASRGHGAFF,TGTGCCAGCAGAGGACACGGAGCTTTCTTT
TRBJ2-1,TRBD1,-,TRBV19,CASRNLQGINYNEQFF,TGTGCCAGTAGGAATCTACAGGGGATCAATTACAATGAGCAGTTCTTC
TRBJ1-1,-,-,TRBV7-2,CASSFWRGVDTEAFF,TGTGCCAGCAGCTTCTGGCGGGGGGTAGACACTGAAGCTTTCTTT
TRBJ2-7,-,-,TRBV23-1,CASSQGLQGAYEQYF,TGCGCCAGCAGTCAAGGCTTACAGGGTGCCTACGAGCAGTACTTC
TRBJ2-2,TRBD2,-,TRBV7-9,CASSVGTSSPGELFF,TGTGCCAGCAGCGTAGGGACTAGTTCGCCCGGGGAGCTGTTTTTT
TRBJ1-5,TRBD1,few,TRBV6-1,CATKNSQGSNQPQHF,TGTGCCACCAAAAACTCACAGGGGAGCAATCAGCCCCAGCATTTT
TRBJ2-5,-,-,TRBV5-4,CASSNQRETQYF,TGTGCCAGCAGCAATCAACGGGAGACCCAGTACTTC
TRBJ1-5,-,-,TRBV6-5,CASSYSIGQGQPQHF,TGTGCCAGCAGTTACTCGATAGGTCAAGGTCAGCCCCAGCATTTT
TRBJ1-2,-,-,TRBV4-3,CASSQEAGFNYGYTF,TGCGCCAGCAGCCAAGAGGCAGGATTTAACTATGGCTACACCTTC
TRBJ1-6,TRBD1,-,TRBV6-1,CASRVGTGLSPLHF,TGTGCCAGCCGGGTCGGGACAGGGCTTTCACCCCTCCACTTT
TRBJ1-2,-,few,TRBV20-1,CSARADTAYGYTF,TGCAGTGCTAGGGCTGATACCGCGTATGGCTACACCTTC
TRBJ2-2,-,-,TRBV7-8,CASSRGSGTNTGELFF,TGTGCCAGCAGCCGTGGAAGCGGGACAAACACCGGGGAGCTGTTTTTT
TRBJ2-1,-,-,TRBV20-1,CSARGSGGRSNEQFF,TGCAGTGCTAGGGGCAGTGGGGGCCGATCCAATGAGCAGTTCTTC
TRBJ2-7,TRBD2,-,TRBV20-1,CSATLAGGDQQYF,TGCAGTGCTACACTAGCGGGAGGCGACCAGCAGTACTTC
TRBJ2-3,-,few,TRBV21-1,CASSPWAGGFETDTQYF,TGTGCCAGCAGCCCTTGGGCGGGGGGTTTCGAGACAGATACGCAGTATTTT